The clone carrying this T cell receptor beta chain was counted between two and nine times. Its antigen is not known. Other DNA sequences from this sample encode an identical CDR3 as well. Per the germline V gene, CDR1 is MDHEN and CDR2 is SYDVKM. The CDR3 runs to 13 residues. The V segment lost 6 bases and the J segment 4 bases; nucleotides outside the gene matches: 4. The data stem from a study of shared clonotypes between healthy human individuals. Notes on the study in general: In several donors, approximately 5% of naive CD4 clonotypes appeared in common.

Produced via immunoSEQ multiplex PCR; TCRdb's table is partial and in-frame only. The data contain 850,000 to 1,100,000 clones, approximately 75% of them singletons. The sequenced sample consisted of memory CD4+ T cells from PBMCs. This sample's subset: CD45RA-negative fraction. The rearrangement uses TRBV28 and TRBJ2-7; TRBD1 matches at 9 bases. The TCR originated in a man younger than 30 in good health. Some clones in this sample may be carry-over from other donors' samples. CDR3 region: CASRSGQGYEQYF. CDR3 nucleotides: TGTGCCAGCAGGTCGGGACAGGGTTACGAGCAGTACTTC.